The text below deals with one T cell receptor (beta chain). Sequencing was performed with immunoSEQ multiplex PCR; in TCRdb, only in-frame clones are kept and a portion is missing. The table records roughly 49,000 clones, around 90% of them present only once. The CDR3 loop spans 11 amino acids. V lost 2 bases, J lost 10 bases, and 8 bases lay in between. CDR1 and CDR2 (germline): SEHNR, FQNEAQ (reference sequence). The sample belongs to a study of T cell changes during pregnancy in multiple sclerosis. The V call is TRBV7-9, the J call TRBJ1-1; a weak D match, TRBD1 (5 bases). Material: CD4+ T cells from peripheral blood mononuclear cells, obtained in the second trimester of pregnancy. The receptor comes from a female donor with multiple sclerosis, enrolled in a pregnancy study. CDR3 loop: CASSLNGGAFF. The CDR3 coding sequence is TGTGCCAGCAGCTTAAACGGGGGAGCTTTCTTT.